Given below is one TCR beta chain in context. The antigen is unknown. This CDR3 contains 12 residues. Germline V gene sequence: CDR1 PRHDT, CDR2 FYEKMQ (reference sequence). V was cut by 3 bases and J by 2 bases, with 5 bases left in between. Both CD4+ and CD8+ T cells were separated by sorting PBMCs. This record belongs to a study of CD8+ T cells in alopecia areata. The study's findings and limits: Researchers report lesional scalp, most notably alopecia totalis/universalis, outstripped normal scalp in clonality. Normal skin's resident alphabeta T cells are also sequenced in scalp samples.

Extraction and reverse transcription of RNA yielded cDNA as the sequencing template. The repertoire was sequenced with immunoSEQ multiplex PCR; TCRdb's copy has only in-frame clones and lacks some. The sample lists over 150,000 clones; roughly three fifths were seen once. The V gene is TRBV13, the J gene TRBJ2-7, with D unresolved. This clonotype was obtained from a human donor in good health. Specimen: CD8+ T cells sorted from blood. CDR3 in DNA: TGTGCCAGCAGCTTCTTACCCTACGAGCAGTACTTC. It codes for CASSFLPYEQYF.